The 23 T cell receptor beta chains below come from one sample, sequenced in a study of PD-L1 blockade in urothelial cancer. Data came from immunoSEQ multiplex PCR; TCRdb stores just in-frame clones and leaves some out. Here the sample spans roughly 45,000 clones, roughly 82% being singletons. Time point meaning: peripheral blood 6 weeks after treatment start. The sample was PBMCs, taken around atezolizumab (anti-PD-L1) treatment. The receptors shown here come from a man in his 60s with urothelial cancer.

V gene TRBV18 combines with J gene TRBJ1-5; D might be TRBD1 (6 bases). V lost 4 bases, J lost 0 bases, and 7 bases lay in between. Germline V gives CDR1 KGHSH, CDR2 LQKENI. The CDR3 is made up of 14 amino acids. CDR3 DNA: TGTGCCAGCTCACTGGGACATAGCAATCAGCCCCAGCATTTT. Encoded protein: CASSLGHSNQPQHF.

The rearrangement joins TRBV4-1 to TRBJ2-7; the D gene is possibly TRBD1 (5 bases). CDR3 length: 14 residues. The V and J ends lost 3 bases and 4 bases respectively, with 13 bases between them. Per the germline V gene, CDR1 is MGHRA and CDR2 is YSYEKL. The CDR3 sequence: CASSQGQGAYEQYF. CDR3 coding DNA: TGCGCCAGCAGCCAGGGGCAGGGTGCTTACGAGCAGTACTTC.

The chain recombines TRBV7-9 with TRBJ1-1; the D gene is possibly TRBD1 (5 bases). The CDR3 is 14 residues long. Germline V gene lookup returns CDR1 SEHNR and CDR2 FQNEAQ (reference sequence). V lost 5 bases and J 4 bases, leaving 14 bases between the germline ends. The CDR3 protein is CASSALAGLTEAFF. The CDR3 DNA sequence: TGTGCCAGCAGCGCCTTGGCGGGGCTCACTGAAGCTTTCTTT.

This clone was recorded only once. V is TRBV5-6 and J is TRBJ1-3; D is undetermined. Germline CDR1 and CDR2: SGHDT and YYEEEE. The CDR3 length is 15 residues. Trimming pared 3 bases from V and 0 bases from J, leaving 10 bases between. CDR3 amino acids: CASSSYSFSGNTIYF. CDR3 DNA: TGTGCCAGCAGCTCCTACAGCTTCTCTGGAAACACCATATATTTT.

V and J are TRBV28 and TRBJ2-5, with TRBD1 matching 7 bases. In germline, CDR1 is MDHEN, CDR2 SYDVKM. CDR3 length: 16 residues. Trimming at V came to 7 bases and at J to 0 bases, leaving 11 bases not matched to a gene. This CDR3 reads CASNPRDSSYQETQYF. CDR3 in DNA: TGTGCCAGCAACCCCCGGGACAGCTCGTACCAAGAGACCCAGTACTTC.

DNA for the CDR3: TGTGCCTGGGGGCGAGTCCCACCGGGAAATAGCGGCTACACCTTC. Amino acid sequence: CAWGRVPPGNSGYTF. The chain recombines TRBV30 with TRBJ1-2; D not resolved. The CDR3 extends over 15 amino acids. Deletions cut 5 bases from V and 8 bases from J, with 24 bases between. Germline V gives CDR1 GTSNPN, CDR2 SVGIG (reference sequence).

The V call is TRBV27, the J call TRBJ2-7; 7 positions agree with TRBD2. The CDR3 sequence is 14 residues long. The germline gives CDR1 MNHEY, CDR2 SMNVEV (reference sequence). The V and J ends lost 7 bases and 4 bases, in that order; junction bases with no gene match: 10. The CDR3: CASTAASGPYEQYF. CDR3 nucleotides: TGTGCCAGCACCGCCGCTAGCGGACCTTACGAGCAGTACTTC.

Only a few counts were recorded for this clone. This rearrangement joins TRBV14 to TRBJ2-1; TRBD2 might be the D (5 bases). The CDR3 runs to 14 residues. CDR1 is SGHDN and CDR2 is FVKESK in the germline V gene. Trimming stripped 2 bases from V and 9 bases from J, with 14 bases between. CDR3 protein: CASSQQTSGTEQFF. The CDR3 region has the DNA TGTGCCAGCAGCCAACAAACCTCGGGAACTGAGCAGTTCTTC.

This chain links TRBV18 with TRBJ2-3; 10 bases line up with TRBD1. V was clipped by 5 bases and J by 2 bases; unmatched bases: 4. Germline CDR1 reads KGHSH; CDR2 reads LQKENI. This CDR3 is built from 15 residues. CDR3 DNA: TGTGCCAGCTCATCGGACAGGGGGACCACAGATACGCAGTATTTT. It yields the protein CASSSDRGTTDTQYF. The variable domain in full, completed from reference TRBV18 and TRBJ2-3, reads NAGVMQNPRHLVRRRGQEARLRCSPMKGHSHVYWYRQLPEEGLKFMVYLQKENIIDESGMPKERFSAEFPKEGPSILRIQQVVRGDSAAYFCASSSDRGTTDTQYFGPGTRLTVL.

This chain uses TRBV14 with TRBJ1-1, with TRBD1 as a possible D gene (6 bases). The V end was cut by 1 base, the J end by 6 bases, with 6 bases between. CDR1 is SGHDN, CDR2 FVKESK, per germline. This CDR3 is 12 amino acids long. The CDR3 here is CASSQAGAEAFF. In DNA form, the CDR3 reads TGTGCCAGCAGCCAAGCAGGGGCTGAAGCTTTCTTT.

The chain's CDR3 is CASSTGTGSYQPQHF. The CDR3, as DNA: TGTGCCAGCAGCACCGGGACAGGGTCCTATCAGCCCCAGCATTTT. The chain uses TRBV2 and TRBJ1-5; TRBD1 agrees at 9 bases. This CDR3 is built from 15 residues. The junction had 8 bases not matched to a gene; V was cut back by 6 bases and J by 5 bases. Germline CDR1 SNHLY, CDR2 FYNNEI.

The CDR3: CASSQDPRVGYEQYF. The CDR3 nucleotides are TGCGCCAGCAGCCAAGATCCCAGGGTAGGCTACGAGCAGTACTTC. The chain joins TRBV4-1 to TRBJ2-7; D may be TRBD1 (5 bases). CDR3 length: 15 residues. CDR1 is MGHRA and CDR2 is YSYEKL in the germline V gene. The V end lost 0 bases, the J end lost 3 bases, and 12 bases lay between the germline ends.

The chain has TRBV18 and TRBJ1-1; a possible D gene is TRBD1 (5 bases). The V and J ends lost 1 base and 0 bases respectively, with 6 bases between them. Looked up from germline, CDR1 is KGHSH and CDR2 is LQKENI. The CDR3 spans 14 residues. CDR3: CASSPQGMNTEAFF. The CDR3 DNA reads TGTGCCAGCTCACCACAGGGGATGAACACTGAAGCTTTCTTT. The full variable domain, completed using reference TRBV18 and TRBJ1-1, is NAGVMQNPRHLVRRRGQEARLRCSPMKGHSHVYWYRQLPEEGLKFMVYLQKENIIDESGMPKERFSAEFPKEGPSILRIQQVVRGDSAAYFCASSPQGMNTEAFFGQGTRLTVV.

This clone was observed a few times. The rearrangement uses TRBV7-9 and TRBJ2-7, with TRBD1 matching 8 bases. Germline V gene lookup returns CDR1 SEHNR and CDR2 FQNEAQ (reference sequence). The CDR3 is 14 residues long. V was clipped by 4 bases and J by 2 bases; unmatched bases: 4. Written as DNA, the CDR3 is TGTGCCAGCAGCTCGGGACAGGATACCTACGAGCAGTACTTC. Its protein product is CASSSGQDTYEQYF.

The chain carries TRBV5-4 and TRBJ2-1; 7 nucleotides agree with TRBD2. V lost 2 bases to trimming and J lost 0 bases; unmatched junction nucleotides: 8. This CDR3 contains 17 residues. Germline CDR1 is SGHNT and CDR2 is YYREEE (reference sequence). CDR3: CASSFTRGTRSYNEQFF. In DNA, the CDR3 is TGTGCCAGCAGCTTCACGCGGGGGACCCGCTCCTACAATGAGCAGTTCTTC.

The chain couples TRBV27 to TRBJ1-2, with 9 bases lining up with TRBD1. CDR3 length: 17 residues. Germline V lookup: CDR1 MNHEY, CDR2 SMNVEV (reference sequence). J gave up 4 bases and V 7 bases, and 16 bases lay outside the gene matches. CDR3 residues: CASTLRDREIGTYGYTF. Written as DNA, the CDR3 is TGTGCCAGCACCCTCAGGGACAGGGAAATAGGGACCTATGGCTACACCTTC.

This clone was detected once. This sequence joins TRBV28 and TRBJ2-7; 8 bases fit TRBD1. Germline trimming cut 6 bases from V and 9 bases from J; bases unmatched to any gene: 19. Germline V gene lookup returns CDR1 MDHEN and CDR2 SYDVKM. The CDR3 spans 16 residues. This chain's CDR3 is CASSLISWTGRKGQYF. CDR3 in DNA: TGTGCCAGCAGCCTTATCTCTTGGACAGGGAGAAAGGGGCAGTACTTC.

The CDR3: CASSRDRGFDEQFF. The CDR3 bases are TGTGCCAGCAGCCGGGACAGGGGATTCGATGAGCAGTTCTTC. The V and J genes are TRBV2 and TRBJ2-1; 10 bases fit TRBD1. After removal of 6 bases from V and 8 bases from J, the junction contained 7 bases not matched to a gene. The germline gives CDR1 SNHLY, CDR2 FYNNEI. The CDR3 has 14 amino acids.

The CDR3 DNA sequence: TGTGCCAGCAGCTTAGCGCACTCGACTAGCGATACGCAGTATTTT. Protein: CASSLAHSTSDTQYF. The J gene is TRBJ2-3, the V gene TRBV7-6; TRBD2 agrees at 7 bases. Looked up from germline, CDR1 is SGHVS and CDR2 is FNYEAQ. Trimming removed 0 bases from V and 6 bases from J; junction bases left unmatched: 6. This CDR3 spans 15 amino acids. The full variable domain, its missing parts supplied by reference TRBV7-6 and TRBJ2-3, is GAGVSQSPRYKVTKRGQDVALRCDPISGHVSLYWYRQALGQGPEFLTYFNYEAQQDKSGLPNDRFSAERPEGSISTLTIQRTEQRDSAMYRCASSLAHSTSDTQYFGPGTRLTVL.

The rearrangement joins TRBV6-5 to TRBJ2-2; D remains ambiguous. The V and J ends lost 2 bases and 4 bases respectively, with 14 bases between them. This CDR3 has 16 amino acids. Germline CDR1 reads MNHEY; CDR2 reads SVGAGI. DNA for the CDR3: TGTGCCAGCAGTTACCCGTCGGTGCATGCCACCGGGGAGCTGTTTTTT. This translates into CASSYPSVHATGELFF.

The chain uses TRBV19 and TRBJ2-1; 10 positions match TRBD2. This CDR3 is 20 amino acids long. The germline V gene encodes CDR1 LNHDA and CDR2 SQIVND (reference sequence). V lost 3 bases, J lost 5 bases, and 19 bases stayed unmatched. In DNA form, the CDR3 reads TGTGCCAGTAGTATTACGGGTCTTAGCGGGGGGCGCCAGATCCACAATGAGCAGTTCTTC. It yields the protein CASSITGLSGGRQIHNEQFF.

The chain has TRBV10-3 and TRBJ1-6, with 9 bases identical to TRBD1. The CDR3 has 17 amino acids. Germline V gene lookup returns CDR1 ENHRY and CDR2 SYGVKD. The V and J ends lost 7 bases and 1 base, in that order; junction bases with no gene match: 8. CDR3 protein: CAITERDRASYNSPLHF. CDR3 bases: TGTGCCATCACCGAGCGGGACAGGGCGTCCTATAATTCACCCCTCCACTTT.

Only one count was recorded for this clone. CDR3 sequence: CASSPTSGGADEQYF. The CDR3 bases are TGTGCCAGCAGCCCTACTAGCGGGGGGGCCGACGAGCAGTACTTC. The rearrangement joins TRBV6-1 to TRBJ2-7; 13 bases align to TRBD2. The germline gives CDR1 MNHNS, CDR2 SASEGT. The length of the CDR3 is 15 residues. The ends lost 6 bases at V and 5 bases at J; junction bases unmatched: 7.